The rows below give T cell receptor beta chains drawn from one sample of a study of blood T cells in healthy people across ages. TCRdb recomputed calls from the 5' RACE reads with MiXCR, one row per CDR3 protein. The table shows about 1,800,000 distinct CDR3 sequences, with roughly 28% occurring only once. Sequenced: blood. Receptor source: a woman in her 30s in good health. CDR3s include the opening cysteine and the closing phenylalanine or tryptophan. The D gene is left open where the match is weak. Rows give clone size only sometimes, using once, few, many, or a class for an expanded clone.

>TRBJ1-2|TRBV7-2|.|few
TGTGCCAGCAGCCCACGTGGGACGGGGGAGTATGGCTACACCTTC
CASSPRGTGEYGYTF
>TRBJ2-5|TRBV7-2|TRBD2|.
TGTGCCAGCAGCTCGAGACTAGCGGGGGGTAGCAACCAAGAGGCCCAGTACTTC
CASSSRLAGGSNQEAQYF
>TRBJ2-7|TRBV5-1|.|many
TGCGCCACCAGGGAACCCACCACAGGGATGTTTTCCTACGAGCAGTACTTC
CATREPTTGMFSYEQYF
>TRBJ2-7|TRBV5-1|.|many
TGCGCCAGCATGGAGGGAAACGAGCAGTACTTC
CASMEGNEQYF
>TRBJ2-4|TRBV5-1|TRBD2|.
TGCGCCAGCAGACTTAGCGGGAGTTACAACATTCAGTACTTC
CASRLSGSYNIQYF
>TRBJ1-4|TRBV3-1|.|.
TGTGCCAGCAGTGCAACTCAGGGGAAACTGTTTTTT
CASSATQGKLFF
>TRBJ2-5|TRBV7-9|TRBD1|many
TGTGCCAGCAGCTCGGGACAGGGGTCCCGAGAGACCCAGTACTTC
CASSSGQGSRETQYF
>TRBJ2-1|TRBV11-2|.|few
TGTGCCAGCAGCTTAGGGGGGGTCCGGGACACCTACAATGAGCAGTTCTTC
CASSLGGVRDTYNEQFF
>TRBJ2-1|TRBV29-1|TRBD2|many
TGCAGCGTTTACCCGGGACTAGCAGACAATGAGCAGTTCTTC
CSVYPGLADNEQFF
>TRBJ2-1|TRBV28|TRBD2|.
TGTGCCAGCAGTACCGCTAGCGGGAGTTGGCAGTTCTTC
CASSTASGSWQFF
>TRBJ2-1|TRBV6-5|.|few
TGTGCCAGCAGGCAACCCCTCGGGGGCAGCCAGTCCCATGAGCAGTTCTTC
CASRQPLGGSQSHEQFF
>TRBJ2-7|TRBV7-9|TRBD1|.
TGTGCCAGCAGCGAATCGACAGGGACCAAGTACTACGAGCAGTACTTC
CASSESTGTKYYEQYF
>TRBJ1-2|TRBV29-1|.|many
TGCAGCGGGGCAGGCCTCTATGGCTACACCTTC
CSGAGLYGYTF
>TRBJ1-3|TRBV7-9|TRBD1|.
TGTGCCAGCCAAAGGGGGCCTGGAAACACCATATATTTT
CASQRGPGNTIYF
>TRBJ1-2|TRBV27|.|.
TGTTCCAGCAGTCCTAGACAGACTGTCATTGGGGGCTACACCTTC
CSSSPRQTVIGGYTF
>TRBJ2-1|TRBV5-1|TRBD2|once
TGCGCCAGCAGCAGGGGACTAGCGGGGGGCACCGCGTCCAATCCTGAGCAGTTCTTC
CASSRGLAGGTASNPEQFF
>TRBJ2-1|TRBV6-5|.|few
TGTGCCAGCAGTTACTCGCGTCAGGGTAGCCATGAGCAGTTCTTC
CASSYSRQGSHEQFF
>TRBJ1-2|TRBV4-1|.|few
TGCGCCAGCAGCCAAGACCCACGGGAGAACTATGGCTACACCTTC
CASSQDPRENYGYTF
>TRBJ2-3|TRBV7-3|.|.
TGTGCCAGCAGCCCCGCCGGCGCGAGTACGCAGTATTTT
CASSPAGASTQYF
>TRBJ2-1|TRBV20-1|TRBD2|.
TGCAGTGCTAGAGAACTAGCGGCGACCTACAATGAGCAGTTCTTC
CSARELAATYNEQFF
>TRBJ2-3|TRBV20-1|.|.
TGCAGTGCTAGAGATCCCTTCACAGATACGCAGTATTTT
CSARDPFTDTQYF
>TRBJ2-5|TRBV28|.|few
TGTGCCAGCTTGACCCCCTTAGAAGGTCAAGAGACCCAGTACTTC
CASLTPLEGQETQYF
>TRBJ2-7|TRBV2|.|few
TGTGCCAGCACCCCAGGGGGGGCACCCTACGAGCAGTACTTC
CASTPGGAPYEQYF
>TRBJ1-3|TRBV12-3/TRBV12-4|.|few
TGTGCCAGCAGTTTCCCCGGGGTCCTCTCTGGAAACACCATATATTTT
CASSFPGVLSGNTIYF
>TRBJ1-5|TRBV6-5|.|few
TGTGCCAGCAGTTACTCGAAGGGGGGGGTCAATCAGCCCCAGCATTTT
CASSYSKGGVNQPQHF
>TRBJ2-7|TRBV7-9|TRBD1|many
TGTGCCAGCAGCTCACAGGACAGGTCATACGAGCAGTACTTC
CASSSQDRSYEQYF
>TRBJ2-7|TRBV20-1|.|.
TGCAGTGCTACCGGAGCGGTAGGGAAGACTTACGAGCAGTACTTC
CSATGAVGKTYEQYF
>TRBJ2-1|TRBV5-5|.|few
TGTGCCAGCAGCCCAAACATCCTGTACAATGAGCAGTTCTTC
CASSPNILYNEQFF